This paragraph covers one T cell receptor beta chain sequence. These data belong to a study of T cell responses to AZD1222 COVID-19 vaccine. Study as a whole: Pooled samples include second doses given at about 4 or 12 weeks.

Unmatched junction bases numbered 5, after V lost 5 bases and J lost 1 base. This CDR3 region has 15 residues. Germline V lookup: CDR1 SGHTA, CDR2 FQGTGA. Method: immunoSEQ multiplex PCR; TCRdb's copy keeps in-frame clones and lacks some. The repertoire holds 120,000 or so clones, with about 88% as singletons. This receptor was identified in an adult in good health. The specimen comprised peripheral blood, sampled on day 0 of AZD1222 vaccination. V gene TRBV7-3 combines with J gene TRBJ1-5, with 7 bases aligning to TRBD1. This chain's CDR3 is CASSRQGGSNQPQHF. In DNA, the CDR3 is TGTGCCAGCAGCCGACAGGGAGGAAGCAATCAGCCCCAGCATTTT.